Below, 16 T cell receptor beta chains from the same sample are listed, as sequenced in a study of blood T cell repertoires in COVID-19. Some clones are missing from TCRdb's copy, which holds only in-frame ones; the method was immunoSEQ multiplex PCR. The sample lists 300,000 to 450,000 clones; roughly 80% were seen once. The sample comprised peripheral blood. All receptors come from a human donor with acute or convalescent COVID-19. The donor label of this sample is uncertain.

In its sample, this clone was seen once. The rearrangement joins TRBV6-5 to TRBJ1-1, with a possible D match to TRBD1 (6 bases). The V gene lost 2 bases and the J gene lost 9 bases, with 19 bases spanning the gap. Germline assignment: CDR1 MNHEY and CDR2 SVGAGI. This CDR3 has 15 residues. CDR3: CASSYVWKGHIKAFF. CDR3 bases: TGTGCCAGCAGTTACGTTTGGAAGGGACACATCAAAGCTTTCTTT.

The rearrangement uses TRBV5-1 and TRBJ1-1; D is uncertain. Trimming pared 2 bases from V and 6 bases from J, leaving 11 bases between. The CDR3 is 13 residues long. CDR1 is SGHRS, CDR2 YFSETQ, per germline. CDR3 sequence: CASSFEGPAEAFF. The CDR3 coding sequence is TGCGCCAGCAGCTTTGAGGGTCCGGCTGAAGCTTTCTTT.

The V and J genes are TRBV5-1 and TRBJ2-1, with D possibly being TRBD2 (7 bases). V was shortened by 2 bases and J by 9 bases, with 24 bases between the two germline ends. The CDR3 has 17 residues. Germline-derived CDR1 and CDR2 are SGHRS and YFSETQ. The CDR3 DNA reads as TGCGCCAGCAGCTTTTTACCTACCCGGAGAGGGGGGGGTGAGCAGTTCTTC. Translating gives CASSFLPTRRGGGEQFF.

This clone was seen only once. The V and J genes are TRBV7-9 and TRBJ2-4, with 7 bases fitting TRBD1. The germline gives CDR1 SEHNR, CDR2 FQNEAQ (reference sequence). V dropped 1 base and J dropped 6; count of bases not matched to a gene: 0. The CDR3 totals 13 residues. As DNA, the CDR3 is TGTGCCAGCAGCTTAGGACAGGGAAACATTCAGTACTTC. Protein: CASSLGQGNIQYF.

The chain uses TRBV30 and TRBJ1-1, with D maybe TRBD1 (6 bases). The CDR3 covers 12 residues. Deletions cut 5 bases from V and 4 bases from J, with 11 bases between. Germline assignment: CDR1 GTSNPN and CDR2 SVGIG (reference sequence). In DNA, the CDR3 is TGTGCCTGGTACAGGGTAGGCACTGAAGCTTTCTTT. Its protein is CAWYRVGTEAFF. Full variable domain (remainder filled in from reference TRBV30 and TRBJ1-1): SQTIHQWPATLVQPVGSPLSLECTVEGTSNPNLYWYRQAAGRGLQLLFYSVGIGQISSEVPQNLSASRPQDRQFILSSKKLLLSDSGFYLCAWYRVGTEAFFGQGTRLTVV.

CDR3 residues: CASSFETYEQYF. In nucleotides, the CDR3 is TGTGCCAGCAGCTTCGAGACCTACGAGCAGTACTTC. The chain links TRBV5-5 to TRBJ2-7, with D uncertain. CDR1 and CDR2 from the germline V gene are SGHKS and YYEKEE (reference sequence). This CDR3 has 12 residues. Deletions cut 2 bases from V and 2 bases from J, with 5 bases between. The whole variable domain, remainder taken from reference TRBV5-5 and TRBJ2-7, is DAGVTQSPTHLIKTRGQQVTLRCSPISGHKSVSWYQQVLGQGPQFIFQYYEKEERGRGNFPDRFSARQFPNYSSELNVNALLLGDSALYLCASSFETYEQYFGPGTRLTVT.

The chain joins TRBV7-2 to TRBJ1-1, with no clear D. Trimming stripped 2 bases from V and 0 bases from J, with 10 bases between. The length of the CDR3 is 15 residues. Germline CDR1 and CDR2: SGHTA and FQGNSA. The CDR3 DNA is TGTGCCAGCAGCTTATCCCCAGTTCTGAACACTGAAGCTTTCTTT. It translates to CASSLSPVLNTEAFF.

The chain uses TRBV7-9 and TRBJ2-4; 8 bases align to TRBD1. After removal of 3 bases from V and 7 bases from J, the junction contained 8 bases not matched to a gene. Germline V gene sequence: CDR1 SEHNR, CDR2 FQNEAQ (reference sequence). There are 15 residues in the CDR3. In nucleotides, the CDR3 is TGTGCCAGCAGCTTGACGGGGCAGGGGGCGAACATTCAGTACTTC. It specifies CASSLTGQGANIQYF.

Only one count was recorded for this clone. V is TRBV7-6 and J is TRBJ1-1; 7 bases map to TRBD1. The CDR3 consists of 16 residues. Unmatched junction bases numbered 10, after V lost 5 bases and J lost 1 base. Germline loops: CDR1 SGHVS, CDR2 FNYEAQ. The CDR3 here is CASSQQGRIENTEAFF. The CDR3 nucleotides read TGTGCCAGCAGCCAACAGGGGAGGATAGAGAACACTGAAGCTTTCTTT.

CDR3 sequence reads: CASSSQAGGQNTEAFF. The CDR3 DNA reads TGTGCCAGCAGCTCCCAGGCAGGGGGCCAGAACACTGAAGCTTTCTTT. This sequence joins TRBV7-6 and TRBJ1-1; 8 bases are a match to TRBD1. Germline V gene data show CDR1 as SGHVS and CDR2 as FNYEAQ. The CDR3 consists of 16 residues. The V and J ends lost 4 bases and 1 base, in that order; junction bases with no gene match: 8.

The rearrangement links TRBV6-5 to TRBJ1-4; 11 nucleotides agree with TRBD1. Trimming at V came to 6 bases and at J to 8 bases, leaving 5 bases not matched to a gene. The CDR3 is made up of 14 amino acids. Germline CDR1 is MNHEY and CDR2 is SVGAGI. As DNA, the CDR3 is TGTGCCAGCAGCGAGGACAGGGGGCTAGAAAAACTGTTTTTT. This encodes CASSEDRGLEKLFF.

This sequence joins TRBV14 and TRBJ2-4; TRBD1 matches at 7 bases. The CDR3 consists of 22 residues. The germline gives CDR1 SGHDN, CDR2 FVKESK. V lost 1 base to trimming and J lost 1 base; unmatched junction nucleotides: 22. CDR3 sequence reads: CASSQGRTGRFPPSNAKNIQYF. The CDR3 nucleotides read TGTGCCAGCAGCCAAGGGAGGACAGGACGTTTCCCGCCGTCCAATGCCAAAAACATTCAGTACTTC.

The rearrangement links TRBV7-9 to TRBJ2-3; no reliable D call. The CDR3 sequence is 15 residues long. Deletions cut 5 bases from V and 2 bases from J, with 14 bases between. Germline CDR1 is SEHNR and CDR2 is FQNEAQ (reference sequence). CDR3 loop: CASSPQPSYTDTQYF. CDR3 sequence (DNA): TGTGCCAGCAGCCCACAGCCCAGCTACACAGATACGCAGTATTTT.

The chain recombines TRBV24-1 with TRBJ2-1; D not resolved. Per germline, CDR1 KGHDR and CDR2 SFDVKD. The CDR3 is 13 amino acids. Trimming removed 1 base at V and 7 bases at J, with 7 bases between. The chain's CDR3 is CATSDFGRNEQFF. The CDR3 DNA sequence: TGTGCCACCAGTGATTTTGGGCGAAATGAGCAGTTCTTC.

V and J are TRBV5-4 and TRBJ2-3, with 7 positions matching TRBD2. Germline lookup yields CDR1 SGHNT and CDR2 YYREEE (reference sequence). The CDR3 runs 16 residues. Trimming cost V 0 bases and J 4 bases; bases outside gene matches: 8. The CDR3, as DNA: TGTGCCAGCAGCTTGGCCTCTGCGGGAGCTGCAGATACGCAGTATTTT. It yields the protein CASSLASAGAADTQYF.

J is TRBJ1-5 and V is TRBV18, with D perhaps TRBD1 (5 bases). The CDR3 has 14 residues. The ends were cut back, 2 bases at V and 6 bases at J, with 11 bases in the middle. Germline CDR1 is KGHSH and CDR2 is LQKENI. This CDR3 is CASSPTGTFQPQHF. The CDR3 region has the DNA TGTGCCAGCTCACCAACTGGGACTTTTCAGCCCCAGCATTTT.